The next 5 T cell receptor beta chains were all read from a single sample in a study of blood T cell repertoires in COVID-19. TCRdb's table, derived via immunoSEQ multiplex PCR, lists solely in-frame clones and lacks some. This sample carries about 68,000 clones, about 90% of them seen once, and the ten largest clones take around 3.7%. Sample: peripheral blood. The receptors stem from a woman aged 45-59 years with COVID-19, enrolled during active disease.

The V gene is TRBV5-1, the J gene TRBJ1-2; weak D call: TRBD1 (5 bases). CDR1 is SGHRS, CDR2 YFSETQ, per germline. CDR3 length: 16 amino acids. V was clipped by 0 bases and J by 7 bases, with 19 bases between them. CDR3 residues: CASSLAASRVFRGYTF. The DNA for the CDR3 is TGCGCCAGCAGCTTGGCTGCCAGCAGGGTCTTTCGTGGCTACACCTTC.

The chain joins TRBV28 to TRBJ1-2; 7 nucleotides align to TRBD1. The CDR3 spans 14 residues. V shed 6 bases and J 4 bases; nucleotides not matched to a gene: 8. CDR1 is MDHEN, CDR2 SYDVKM, per germline. CDR3 in DNA: TGTGCCAGCAGATCGACAGGGTATACCTATGGCTACACCTTC. Its protein is CASRSTGYTYGYTF.

The rearrangement links TRBV5-4 to TRBJ2-5; D ambiguous. V shed 0 bases and J shed 7 bases, with 10 bases lying between them. CDR1 is SGHNT, CDR2 YYREEE, per germline (reference sequence). This CDR3 has 13 amino acids. The CDR3 DNA follows: TGTGCCAGCAGCTTGGACGCCCCCGGGACCCAGTACTTC. Translating gives CASSLDAPGTQYF.

This clone was observed a few times. CDR3 loop: CASTRRGGSQYF. The CDR3 region has the DNA TGTGCCAGCACCCGAAGGGGGGGTAGCCAGTACTTC. The chain has TRBV2 and TRBJ2-5; a weak D match, TRBD2 (7 bases). Germline V gives CDR1 SNHLY, CDR2 FYNNEI. V lost 7 bases to trimming and J lost 10 bases, with 16 bases between them. CDR3 length: 12 amino acids.

This clone was observed a handful of times. The rearrangement joins TRBV9 to TRBJ2-6; TRBD1 matches at 9 bases. Germline CDR1 SGDLS, CDR2 YYNGEE. V was clipped by 3 bases and J by 1 base; unmatched bases: 11. CDR3 length: 19 amino acids. The CDR3 region has the DNA TGTGCCAGCAGCGCGTCACCGGGACAGGGTACTTCTGGGGCCAACGTCCTGACTTTC. Amino acids: CASSASPGQGTSGANVLTF.